These 24 T cell receptor beta chains were sequenced from one sample in a study of OX40 agonist ivuxolimab in advanced cancers. Clones were sequenced by immunoSEQ multiplex PCR, and TCRdb holds only the in-frame ones, with some missing. The sample includes more than 85,000 clones, roughly nine tenths seen only once; the top ten take approximately 0.31%. The input for sequencing was CD4+ or CD8+ T cells sorted from blood, taken in a trial of the OX40 agonist ivuxolimab. The receptor source for this set is an adult with an advanced solid tumor such as melanoma, head and neck, liver or kidney cancer.

This clone turned up a few times. Here the CDR3 reads CASSWGGNQPQHF. CDR3 nucleotide sequence: TGTGCCAGCAGCTGGGGGGGCAATCAGCCCCAGCATTTT. The chain has TRBV7-9 and TRBJ1-5; TRBD1 is a possible D gene (5 bases). V lost 4 bases, J lost 2 bases, and 6 bases lay in between. The CDR3 runs 13 residues. Germline V gene data show CDR1 as SEHNR and CDR2 as FQNEAQ (reference sequence). Full variable domain (missing parts from reference TRBV7-9 and TRBJ1-5): DTGVSQNPRHKITKRGQNVTFRCDPISEHNRLYWYRQTLGQGPEFLTYFQNEAQLEKSRLLSDRFSAERPKGSFSTLEIQRTEQGDSAMYLCASSWGGNQPQHFGDGTRLSIL.

The chain uses TRBV11-2 and TRBJ2-1; no reliable D call. The CDR3 spans 12 residues. The germline CDR1 and CDR2 sequences are SGHAT and FQNNGV. Trimming left V 0 bases short and J 7 bases short, with 4 bases between. The CDR3 DNA follows: TGTGCCAGCAGCTTAGATTGGAATGAGCAGTTCTTC. Protein sequence: CASSLDWNEQFF.

This chain joins TRBV6-6 and TRBJ2-2; D is undetermined. The CDR3 runs to 13 residues. The V and J ends lost 6 bases and 1 base respectively, with 6 bases between them. Germline V gene lookup returns CDR1 MNHNY and CDR2 SVGAGI (reference sequence). This CDR3 reads CASSGQNTGELFF. In DNA form, the CDR3 reads TGTGCCAGCAGCGGGCAGAACACCGGGGAGCTGTTTTTT.

In this sample, this clone turned up once. The chain couples TRBV7-2 to TRBJ2-2; 9 bases map to TRBD2. V dropped 5 bases and J dropped 4; count of bases not matched to a gene: 5. Germline assignment: CDR1 SGHTA and CDR2 FQGNSA. The CDR3 loop spans 15 amino acids. The CDR3 protein is CASSPGLASTGELFF. The CDR3 DNA sequence: TGTGCCAGCAGCCCGGGACTAGCAAGCACCGGGGAGCTGTTTTTT.

The chain is built from TRBV28 and TRBJ2-2; D remains ambiguous. Per germline, CDR1 MDHEN and CDR2 SYDVKM. Trimming took off 7 bases at V and 0 bases at J, with 9 bases between the two ends. The CDR3 is made up of 14 amino acids. In nucleotides, the CDR3 is TGTGCCAGCATGGCCAATGCGAACACCGGGGAGCTGTTTTTT. Translating it yields CASMANANTGELFF.

The V and J genes are TRBV5-1 and TRBJ2-7, with D maybe TRBD2 (6 bases). CDR3 length: 13 residues. V dropped 3 bases and J dropped 5 bases, with 12 bases sitting between them. Germline CDR1 SGHRS, CDR2 YFSETQ. CDR3: CASSWREGDEQYF. For the CDR3, the DNA is TGCGCCAGCAGCTGGAGGGAAGGGGACGAGCAGTACTTC.

This clone was counted once. The CDR3: CASSLRAQRYGSGANVLTF. The CDR3 DNA is TGTGCCAGCAGCTTACGGGCCCAGCGATATGGCTCTGGGGCCAACGTCCTGACTTTC. The genes are TRBV11-2 and TRBJ2-6; D not resolved. The germline V and J ends were trimmed by 2 bases and 0 bases, with 17 bases remaining between them. CDR3 length: 19 amino acids. CDR1 and CDR2 (germline): SGHAT, FQNNGV. The entire variable domain, with the rest obtained from reference TRBV11-2 and TRBJ2-6, is as follows: EAGVAQSPRYKIIEKRQSVAFWCNPISGHATLYWYQQILGQGPKLLIQFQNNGVVDDSQLPKDRFSAERLKGVDSTLKIQPAKLEDSAVYLCASSLRAQRYGSGANVLTFGAGSRLTVL.

J is TRBJ2-5 and V is TRBV5-4; TRBD1 aligns across 7 bases. The junction had 5 bases not matched to a gene; V was cut back by 4 bases and J by 5 bases. CDR1 SGHNT and CDR2 YYREEE come from the germline V gene (reference sequence). CDR3 size: 13 residues. CDR3 DNA sequence: TGTGCCAGCAGCCCAGACAGGGTGGAGACCCAGTACTTC. Encoded protein: CASSPDRVETQYF.

The sample holds a few counts of this clone. This CDR3 is CASSPNDRAEQYF. In nucleotides, the CDR3 is TGTGCCAGCTCACCGAATGACAGGGCCGAGCAGTACTTC. V and J are TRBV18 and TRBJ2-7; 7 bases fit TRBD1. The germline gives CDR1 KGHSH, CDR2 LQKENI. This CDR3 region has 13 residues. After removal of 3 bases from V and 6 bases from J, the junction contained 5 bases not matched to a gene.

The sample holds a few counts of this clone. V is TRBV5-4 and J is TRBJ1-1; tentative D call: TRBD1 (6 bases). Germline-derived CDR1 and CDR2 are SGHNT and YYREEE (reference sequence). This CDR3 comprises 14 residues. Trimming took 4 bases from V and 1 from J, leaving 11 bases between them. The CDR3 coding sequence is TGTGCCAGCAGCCTTCGGGGACAGAACACTGAAGCTTTCTTT. Its translation is CASSLRGQNTEAFF.

The rearrangement joins TRBV7-2 to TRBJ2-1; 12 nucleotides agree with TRBD2. Germline CDR1 reads SGHTA; CDR2 reads FQGNSA. The trim removed 6 bases at V and 9 bases at J, leaving 12 bases unmatched. This CDR3 has 16 amino acids. The CDR3 bases are TGTGCCAGCAGGCCAACCCCCGGGACTAGCGGGTCTGAGCAGTTCTTC. Translation: CASRPTPGTSGSEQFF.

This chain joins TRBV5-6 and TRBJ1-5; no reliable D call. V was clipped by 0 bases and J by 0 bases, with 10 bases between them. The CDR3 covers 16 residues. Germline lookup yields CDR1 SGHDT and CDR2 YYEEEE. The CDR3 sequence is CASSLGAAYSNQPQHF. Written as DNA, the CDR3 is TGTGCCAGCAGCTTGGGGGCAGCCTATAGCAATCAGCCCCAGCATTTT.

The gene calls are TRBV28 and TRBJ1-6; D remains ambiguous. V was trimmed by 10 bases and J by 9 bases, leaving 7 bases between them. CDR3 size: 10 residues. CDR1 is MDHEN, CDR2 SYDVKM, per germline. CDR3 nucleotide sequence: TGTGCCACGGGAGGTTCACCCCTCCACTTT. Residues: CATGGSPLHF.

This chain links TRBV7-9 with TRBJ2-3; D ambiguous. V lost 3 bases and J 2 bases, leaving 3 bases between the germline ends. CDR3 length: 12 residues. The germline gives CDR1 SEHNR, CDR2 FQNEAQ (reference sequence). Written as DNA, the CDR3 is TGTGCCAGCAGCTTTTCCACAGATACGCAGTATTTT. The encoded protein is CASSFSTDTQYF.

This chain links TRBV2 with TRBJ2-1; D unclear. This CDR3 is 11 amino acids long. Germline V gene lookup returns CDR1 SNHLY and CDR2 FYNNEI. Trimming removed 10 bases from V and 3 bases from J, with 7 bases in between. CDR3 sequence (DNA): TGTGCCACGGGCTTCTACAATGAGCAGTTCTTC. Its protein is CATGFYNEQFF.

This clone was counted a single time. The J gene is TRBJ1-2, the V gene TRBV28; D possibly corresponds to TRBD1 (5 bases). The CDR3 extends over 14 amino acids. Trimming pared 3 bases from V and 5 bases from J, leaving 13 bases between. Germline V lookup: CDR1 MDHEN, CDR2 SYDVKM. The CDR3 loop reads CASSLSGEGYGYTF. CDR3 DNA sequence: TGTGCCAGCAGTTTGTCGGGGGAAGGATATGGCTACACCTTC.

The chain has TRBV4-3 and TRBJ2-1, with D tentatively TRBD1 (5 bases). Germline CDR1 LGHNA, CDR2 YSLEER. This CDR3 is built from 15 residues. Trimming removed 4 bases from V and 5 bases from J, with 15 bases in between. CDR3 region: CASSPGHTPNNEQFF. In nucleotides, the CDR3 is TGCGCCAGCAGCCCAGGACACACACCAAACAATGAGCAGTTCTTC.

In nucleotides, the CDR3 is TGTGCCAGCAGCCGGAATCAAGGGCAGGATACGCAGTATTTT. This gives the protein CASSRNQGQDTQYF. J is TRBJ2-3 and V is TRBV7-8; D is ambiguous. This CDR3 contains 14 residues. Trimming removed 5 bases at V and 6 bases at J, with 15 bases between. Per germline, CDR1 SGHVS and CDR2 FQNEAQ. Complete variable domain (other parts from reference TRBV7-8 and TRBJ2-3): GAGVSQSPRYKVAKRGQDVALRCDPISGHVSLFWYQQALGQGPEFLTYFQNEAQLDKSGLPSDRFFAERPEGSVSTLKIQRTQQEDSAVYLCASSRNQGQDTQYFGPGTRLTVL.

Here the CDR3 DNA reads TGTGCCAGCAGCAAAGTTCCTACGACTAGCGGGAGCGTCAGTGAGCAGTTCTTC. Protein: CASSKVPTTSGSVSEQFF. V gene TRBV21-1 combines with J gene TRBJ2-1; TRBD2 was called by the table and not checked on the DNA. TRBV21-1 is assigned pseudogene status. This CDR3 comprises 18 residues.

This sequence joins TRBV27 and TRBJ2-1; a weak D match, TRBD1 (6 bases). The CDR3 contains 15 residues. The germline gives CDR1 MNHEY, CDR2 SMNVEV (reference sequence). Between the trimmed V and J ends, which lost 5 bases and 4 bases, there was a span of 15 bases. CDR3 protein: CASSLEGHRYNEQFF. CDR3 coding DNA: TGTGCCAGCAGTCTAGAGGGACACCGATACAATGAGCAGTTCTTC.

The chain joins TRBV6-5 to TRBJ2-2, with a possible D match to TRBD1 (5 bases). The CDR3 covers 16 residues. V lost 4 bases, J lost 0 bases, and 12 bases lay in between. CDR1 and CDR2 from the germline V gene are MNHEY and SVGAGI. The CDR3 loop reads CASSWTPIANTGELFF. Written as DNA, the CDR3 is TGTGCCAGCAGTTGGACACCAATCGCGAACACCGGGGAGCTGTTTTTT.

V is TRBV4-2 and J is TRBJ2-3, with a tentative D call TRBD1 (5 bases). CDR1 is LGHNA, CDR2 YNFKEQ, per germline. The CDR3 loop spans 15 amino acids. The ends were cut back, 4 bases at V and 0 bases at J, with 11 bases in the middle. Here the CDR3 reads CASSRTLESTDTQYF. The DNA of the CDR3 is TGTGCCAGCAGCCGGACACTGGAAAGCACAGATACGCAGTATTTT.

The chain employs TRBV7-2 and TRBJ2-3; 13 nucleotides line up with TRBD2. The CDR3 contains 17 residues. Trimming at V came to 5 bases and at J to 6 bases, leaving 11 bases not matched to a gene. Germline lookup yields CDR1 SGHTA and CDR2 FQGNSA. The CDR3 is CASSPSLTSGRSDTQYF. Here the CDR3 DNA reads TGTGCCAGCAGCCCCTCCCTGACTAGCGGGAGGTCGGATACGCAGTATTTT.

The chain carries TRBV6-5 and TRBJ1-1; D unresolved. The germline V gene has CDR1 MNHEY and CDR2 SVGAGI. Between the trimmed V and J ends, which lost 6 bases and 1 base, there was a span of 12 bases. This CDR3 comprises 14 residues. In nucleotides, the CDR3 is TGTGCCAGCAGAACAGAGCTAAAGAACACTGAAGCTTTCTTT. This translates into CASRTELKNTEAFF.